Listed below are T cell receptor beta chains from one sample, sequenced in a study of T cell responses to AZD1222 COVID-19 vaccine. Clones were sequenced by immunoSEQ multiplex PCR, and TCRdb holds only the in-frame ones, with some missing. The top ten hold 0.9% to 0.95% of the sample, which has fewer than 150,000 clones, approximately 93% seen once. The sample consisted of peripheral blood, taken on day 0 of AZD1222 vaccination. These receptors were taken from an adult in good health. CDR3s leave out the opening cysteine and the closing phenylalanine or tryptophan. Fields, in order: clone size, V gene, J gene, CDR3 protein. Clone size is not always given. Where it is, it says once, few, many or a class for expanded clones.

>NA|TRBV29-1|TRBJ2-5
SVDQGRTQY
>NA|TRBV10-3|TRBJ1-2
AISGQREGYT
>NA|TRBV7-9|TRBJ2-2
ASSLAPGLGPAGELF
>few|TRBV18|TRBJ1-2
ASSSTENYGYT
>once|TRBV6-5|TRBJ1-1
ASSQGTEAF
>NA|TRBV20-1|TRBJ2-2
SASKRGITGELF
>NA|TRBV27|TRBJ2-7
ASSISKGYEQY
>NA|TRBV5-4|TRBJ1-1
ASSPWNSTEAF
>NA|TRBV2|TRBJ2-7
ASRGPTGQGNEQY
>NA|TRBV9|TRBJ2-3
ASSVAGLAGPDTQY
>NA|TRBV9|TRBJ2-1
ASSVVGSGGAEKNEQF
>once|TRBV7-9|TRBJ1-6
ASSPGTSNSPLH
>NA|TRBV6-2/TRBV6-3|TRBJ1-1
ASSYGGAVYH
>NA|TRBV29-1|TRBJ2-1
SVQRQGGYNEQF
>few|TRBV5-1|TRBJ2-1
ASSLDWDNEQF
>NA|TRBV18|TRBJ2-7
ASSPPSSYEQY
>NA|TRBV9|TRBJ1-4
ASSGRDRGPATNEKLF
>NA|TRBV19|TRBJ1-3
ASKLQGSGNTIY